Each of the 31 T cell receptor beta chains below was sequenced from the same sample in a study of blood T cell repertoires in COVID-19. Sequencing used immunoSEQ multiplex PCR; TCRdb keeps in-frame clones, though not all of them. In the table there are roughly 78,000 clones, 83% of which are singletons. Sequencing used peripheral blood. Receptor source: a woman of 80 years or more with acute or convalescent COVID-19.

The V call is TRBV19, the J call TRBJ2-3; 7 positions match TRBD1. There are 15 residues in the CDR3. V was pared by 3 bases and J by 0 bases, with 3 bases of the junction left unmatched. Germline V gives CDR1 LNHDA, CDR2 SQIVND (reference sequence). The chain's CDR3 is CASSIGDRSTDTQYF. CDR3 coding DNA: TGTGCCAGTAGTATCGGGGACAGAAGCACAGATACGCAGTATTTT.

The chain joins TRBV10-3 to TRBJ2-7, with 8 bases fitting TRBD1. This CDR3 is 16 amino acids long. CDR1 is ENHRY, CDR2 SYGVKD, per germline. Trimming at V came to 3 bases and at J to 0 bases, leaving 7 bases not matched to a gene. In DNA form, the CDR3 reads TGTGCCATCAGTGATCCCACAGGGGGATTCTCCTACGAGCAGTACTTC. As protein: CAISDPTGGFSYEQYF.

The chain is built from TRBV6-4 and TRBJ1-1; possible D gene TRBD1, 5 bases. This CDR3 is built from 13 residues. Germline CDR1 reads MRHNA; CDR2 reads SNTAGT. With 6 bases removed from V and 7 bases from J, the gap between germline ends came to 15 bases. The CDR3 is CASRGIGGSEAFF. As DNA, the CDR3 is TGTGCCAGCAGGGGTATTGGGGGGAGTGAAGCTTTCTTT.

CDR3 in amino acids: CASSLGGIKAGTNTEAFF. DNA of the CDR3: TGTGCCAGCAGCTTGGGGGGGATAAAGGCAGGGACTAACACTGAAGCTTTCTTT. J is TRBJ1-1 and V is TRBV5-4; weak D call: TRBD1 (5 bases). The CDR3 covers 18 residues. Trimming pared 0 bases from V and 2 bases from J, leaving 20 bases between. In germline, CDR1 is SGHNT, CDR2 YYREEE (reference sequence). Together with reference TRBV5-4 and TRBJ1-1, the CDR3 gives the full variable domain: ETGVTQSPTHLIKTRGQQVTLRCSSQSGHNTVSWYQQALGQGPQFIFQYYREEENGRGNFPPRFSGLQFPNYSSELNVNALELDDSALYLCASSLGGIKAGTNTEAFFGQGTRLTVV.

The chain recombines TRBV27 with TRBJ2-6; D is perhaps TRBD2 (6 bases). Germline V lookup: CDR1 MNHEY, CDR2 SMNVEV (reference sequence). The CDR3 runs to 15 residues. Trimming shortened V by 3 bases and J by 3 bases, and 9 bases separated the two germline ends. CDR3: CASSFGGNGANVLTF. The DNA of the CDR3 is TGTGCCAGCAGTTTTGGAGGGAATGGGGCCAACGTCCTGACTTTC.

For the CDR3, the DNA is TGTGCCAGTATTCGGACAGGCTCAAATGAAAAACTGTTTTTT. Protein product: CASIRTGSNEKLFF. The rearrangement links TRBV19 to TRBJ1-4, with 7 bases that match TRBD1. Germline V gene data show CDR1 as LNHDA and CDR2 as SQIVND (reference sequence). The junction had 7 bases not matched to a gene; V was cut back by 7 bases and J by 5 bases. CDR3 length: 14 residues.

The chain links TRBV6-1 to TRBJ2-5; possibly TRBD1 for D (6 bases). V was trimmed by 3 bases and J by 2 bases, leaving 13 bases between them. The CDR3 consists of 15 residues. Germline V gene data show CDR1 as MNHNS and CDR2 as SASEGT. CDR3 nucleotides: TGTGCCAGCAGTGAGGGGGCGGTGGGACAAGAGACCCAGTACTTC. Translated, it gives CASSEGAVGQETQYF.

The rearrangement links TRBV5-1 to TRBJ1-1, with 12 bases aligning to TRBD1. V shed 4 bases and J 8 bases; nucleotides not matched to a gene: 9. The CDR3 has 15 residues. The V gene's germline CDR1 is SGHRS and CDR2 YFSETQ. The chain's CDR3 is CASSGTGTGGEEAFF. The CDR3 coding sequence is TGCGCCAGCAGCGGGACCGGGACAGGGGGCGAAGAAGCTTTCTTT.

V gene TRBV11-2 combines with J gene TRBJ2-2, with D possibly matching TRBD1 (5 bases). Germline assignment: CDR1 SGHAT and CDR2 FQNNGV. V gave up 0 bases and J gave up 5 bases, with 10 bases separating them. The CDR3 runs 15 residues. CDR3 protein: CASSLEGVGTGELFF. CDR3 nucleotides: TGTGCCAGCAGCTTAGAAGGGGTGGGAACCGGGGAGCTGTTTTTT.

The rearrangement uses TRBV7-2 and TRBJ2-7; 7 bases map to TRBD1. Trimming cost V 4 bases and J 2 bases; bases outside gene matches: 5. The CDR3 totals 14 residues. Germline V gene data show CDR1 as SGHTA and CDR2 as FQGNSA. The CDR3: CASSSWTGAYEQYF. CDR3 in DNA: TGTGCCAGCAGCTCCTGGACAGGTGCCTACGAGCAGTACTTC. The full variable domain, with the rest looked up from reference TRBV7-2 and TRBJ2-7, is GAGVSQSPSNKVTEKGKDVELRCDPISGHTALYWYRQSLGQGLEFLIYFQGNSAPDKSGLPSDRFSAERTGGSVSTLTIQRTQQEDSAVYLCASSSWTGAYEQYFGPGTRLTVT.

The chain couples TRBV5-5 to TRBJ2-1; 8 positions agree with TRBD1. The J segment lost 5 bases and the V segment lost 3 bases, leaving 7 bases of the junction unmatched. The CDR3 extends over 15 amino acids. Per germline, CDR1 SGHKS and CDR2 YYEKEE (reference sequence). CDR3 coding DNA: TGTGCCAGCAGCTCCCGCGGGACAGGTGACAATGAGCAGTTCTTC. Its protein product is CASSSRGTGDNEQFF.

The chain recombines TRBV25-1 with TRBJ1-1; tentative D call: TRBD1 (5 bases). V was pared by 6 bases and J by 5 bases, with 22 bases between. CDR1 MGHDK and CDR2 SYGVNS come from the germline V gene. The CDR3 runs to 16 residues. The CDR3 protein is CASSITLGYRGTEAFF. The CDR3 DNA sequence: TGTGCCAGCAGCATTACCCTCGGATACCGGGGGACTGAAGCTTTCTTT.

This chain uses TRBV4-1 with TRBJ2-7, with TRBD1 identical over 11 bases. Germline V CDR1 and CDR2: MGHRA, YSYEKL. CDR3 length equals 14 residues. The J segment lost 2 bases and the V segment lost 6 bases, leaving 3 bases of the junction unmatched. Written as DNA, the CDR3 is TGCGCCAGCAGTCCGGGACAGGGGGCCTACGAGCAGTACTTC. Its translation is CASSPGQGAYEQYF.

The chain employs TRBV27 and TRBJ1-5; possibly TRBD1 for D (6 bases). Trimming removed 2 bases at V and 7 bases at J, with 12 bases between. CDR3 size: 14 residues. Per the germline V gene, CDR1 is MNHEY and CDR2 is SMNVEV (reference sequence). This CDR3 is CASSLIQGNQPQHF. The CDR3 coding sequence is TGTGCCAGCAGTTTAATACAGGGAAACCAGCCCCAGCATTTT.

This clone was seen a single time. This chain connects TRBV27 to TRBJ2-5; no definite D call. CDR1 and CDR2 from the germline V gene are MNHEY and SMNVEV (reference sequence). This CDR3 is built from 12 residues. The germline V and J ends were trimmed by 6 bases and 5 bases, with 10 bases remaining between them. For the CDR3, the DNA is TGTGCCAGCAGAAGCGTCGGCGAGACCCAGTACTTC. Translated: CASRSVGETQYF.

V gene TRBV27 combines with J gene TRBJ1-2; 9 bases fit TRBD1. Unmatched junction bases numbered 5, after V lost 6 bases and J lost 0 bases. Germline V gene lookup returns CDR1 MNHEY and CDR2 SMNVEV (reference sequence). The CDR3 is 15 residues long. The chain's CDR3 is CASRTGGVANYGYTF. Here the CDR3 DNA reads TGTGCCAGCAGGACAGGGGGTGTAGCTAACTATGGCTACACCTTC.

The table lists this clone with a few counts. This sequence joins TRBV3-1 (or the pseudogene TRBV3-2) and TRBJ2-5; TRBD2 is a possible D gene (5 bases). Trimming cost V 0 bases and J 2 bases, with 13 bases left between them. The germline gives CDR1 LGHDT, CDR2 YNNKEL (reference sequence). This CDR3 contains 16 residues. The CDR3 reads CASSQDSRLLQETQYF. The CDR3 coding sequence is TGTGCCAGCAGCCAAGACTCGAGACTACTACAAGAGACCCAGTACTTC.

This clone was observed a single time. The chain uses TRBV11-2 and TRBJ2-3; D might be TRBD1 (5 bases). This CDR3 has 17 residues. The germline V gene has CDR1 SGHAT and CDR2 FQNNGV. Trimming shortened V by 5 bases and J by 6 bases, and 24 bases separated the two germline ends. The CDR3 DNA is TGTGCCAGCAGCCCCGCTTGGGGCAGGCCCTCTCAGGATACGCAGTATTTT. Its translation is CASSPAWGRPSQDTQYF. Drawing the rest from reference TRBV11-2 and TRBJ2-3, the complete variable domain is EAGVAQSPRYKIIEKRQSVAFWCNPISGHATLYWYQQILGQGPKLLIQFQNNGVVDDSQLPKDRFSAERLKGVDSTLKIQPAKLEDSAVYLCASSPAWGRPSQDTQYFGPGTRLTVL.

The chain joins TRBV3-1 (or the pseudogene TRBV3-2) to TRBJ2-4, with D possibly being TRBD2 (6 bases). V was shortened by 4 bases and J by 7 bases, with 8 bases between the two germline ends. Germline V gene data show CDR1 as LGHDT and CDR2 as YNNKEL (reference sequence). The length of the CDR3 is 12 residues. CDR3 bases: TGTGCCAGCAGCCCGGCGGGGAACATTCAGTACTTC. As protein: CASSPAGNIQYF.

This chain uses TRBV7-6 with TRBJ1-2; 9 bases match TRBD1. The V gene end was trimmed by 5 bases and the J gene end by 8 bases; junction bases not matched to a gene: 12. CDR3 size: 15 residues. Germline lookup yields CDR1 SGHVS and CDR2 FNYEAQ. The CDR3 loop is CASSPSLQGAEGYTF. The CDR3 DNA sequence: TGTGCCAGCAGCCCCTCACTACAGGGGGCAGAGGGCTACACCTTC.

The V call is TRBV3-1 (or the pseudogene TRBV3-2), the J call TRBJ2-6, with 7 bases lining up with TRBD2. Germline CDR1 reads LGHDT; CDR2 reads YNNKEL (reference sequence). The CDR3 extends over 16 amino acids. V gave up 4 bases and J gave up 1 base; unmatched junction bases: 4. CDR3 residues: CASSLGRVSGANVLTF. CDR3 sequence (DNA): TGTGCCAGCAGCCTTGGGAGGGTTTCTGGGGCCAACGTCCTGACTTTC.

The chain has TRBV30 and TRBJ1-6; 7 nucleotides align to TRBD1. V gave up 3 bases and J gave up 7 bases; unmatched junction bases: 6. The CDR3 totals 14 residues. Germline CDR1 and CDR2: GTSNPN and SVGIG (reference sequence). DNA of the CDR3: TGTGCCTGGAGGAGGGGGCAGGGGAATTCACCCCTCCACTTT. It specifies CAWRRGQGNSPLHF.

Only one count was recorded for this clone. The chain is built from TRBV7-8 and TRBJ2-5; TRBD1 aligns across 10 bases. The CDR3 spans 16 residues. The J segment lost 4 bases and the V segment lost 0 bases, leaving 5 bases of the junction unmatched. Germline CDR1 SGHVS, CDR2 FQNEAQ. The CDR3 DNA sequence: TGTGCCAGCAGCTTAGCGCGGACAGGGGGTGGAGAGACCCAGTACTTC. It yields the protein CASSLARTGGGETQYF.

This clone was seen just once. The rearrangement links TRBV6-5 to TRBJ2-7; TRBD1 matches 10 bases. There are 15 residues in the CDR3. The germline V gene has CDR1 MNHEY and CDR2 SVGAGI. V gave up 2 bases and J gave up 2 bases; unmatched junction bases: 3. DNA for the CDR3: TGTGCCAGCAGTTACCCGGGACAGGGGACCTACGAGCAGTACTTC. Translating gives CASSYPGQGTYEQYF.

The sample holds one count of this clone. This rearrangement joins TRBV11-3 to TRBJ2-1; 8 bases fit TRBD2. Germline CDR1 and CDR2: SGHNT and YENEEA. This CDR3 is 16 amino acids long. Trimming took 0 bases from V and 7 from J; bases not matched to a gene: 8. CDR3 sequence reads: CASSLDFGGGRNEQFF. The DNA for the CDR3 is TGTGCCAGCAGCTTAGATTTTGGCGGGGGGCGTAATGAGCAGTTCTTC.

The chain uses TRBV6-1 and TRBJ1-3; D not certain. The CDR3 runs to 13 residues. Germline V gene sequence: CDR1 MNHNS, CDR2 SASEGT. V was cut by 7 bases and J by 4 bases, with 11 bases left in between. The CDR3 region is CASTLGPGNTIYF. DNA for the CDR3: TGTGCCAGCACTCTGGGCCCGGGAAACACCATATATTTT.

V gene TRBV19 combines with J gene TRBJ1-2, with 10 positions matching TRBD1. V shed 6 bases, J shed 3 bases, and the junction held 10 bases outside the gene matches. Per the germline V gene, CDR1 is LNHDA and CDR2 is SQIVND (reference sequence). This CDR3 has 16 amino acids. The CDR3 DNA sequence: TGTGCCAGTAGAGAGGCCGGGACAGGGGAGTACTATGGCTACACCTTC. It encodes CASREAGTGEYYGYTF.

V and J are TRBV3-1 (or the pseudogene TRBV3-2) and TRBJ1-2, with D possibly TRBD1 on 6 matching bases. Germline CDR1 and CDR2: LGHDT and YNNKEL (reference sequence). The CDR3 is made up of 15 amino acids. V lost 0 bases, J lost 4 bases, and 12 bases lay in between. CDR3 protein: CASSQDTGSSYGYTF. DNA of the CDR3: TGTGCCAGCAGCCAAGATACAGGGTCCAGCTATGGCTACACCTTC.

The gene calls are TRBV9 and TRBJ2-3; D is unclear. The CDR3 extends over 14 amino acids. Germline loops: CDR1 SGDLS, CDR2 YYNGEE. The V end lost 0 bases, the J end lost 6 bases, and 11 bases lay between the germline ends. The chain's CDR3 is CASSVGAPSDTQYF. CDR3 nucleotide sequence: TGTGCCAGCAGCGTAGGGGCCCCGTCGGATACGCAGTATTTT.

V and J are TRBV5-1 and TRBJ2-2; 7 bases are a match to TRBD1. CDR3 length equals 15 residues. With V trimmed by 6 bases and J by 1 base, 6 bases remained unmatched. Looked up from germline, CDR1 is SGHRS and CDR2 is YFSETQ. Written as DNA, the CDR3 is TGCGCCAGCAACCTGGACAGGCAGAACACCGGGGAGCTGTTTTTT. This codes for CASNLDRQNTGELFF.

The chain recombines TRBV6-5 with TRBJ2-7; unclear D gene. Germline V gives CDR1 MNHEY, CDR2 SVGAGI. Trimming cost V 6 bases and J 5 bases, with 14 bases left between them. The CDR3 consists of 13 residues. This CDR3 is CASRPQNSDEQYF. The CDR3 DNA sequence: TGTGCCAGCAGGCCCCAAAACAGTGACGAGCAGTACTTC.